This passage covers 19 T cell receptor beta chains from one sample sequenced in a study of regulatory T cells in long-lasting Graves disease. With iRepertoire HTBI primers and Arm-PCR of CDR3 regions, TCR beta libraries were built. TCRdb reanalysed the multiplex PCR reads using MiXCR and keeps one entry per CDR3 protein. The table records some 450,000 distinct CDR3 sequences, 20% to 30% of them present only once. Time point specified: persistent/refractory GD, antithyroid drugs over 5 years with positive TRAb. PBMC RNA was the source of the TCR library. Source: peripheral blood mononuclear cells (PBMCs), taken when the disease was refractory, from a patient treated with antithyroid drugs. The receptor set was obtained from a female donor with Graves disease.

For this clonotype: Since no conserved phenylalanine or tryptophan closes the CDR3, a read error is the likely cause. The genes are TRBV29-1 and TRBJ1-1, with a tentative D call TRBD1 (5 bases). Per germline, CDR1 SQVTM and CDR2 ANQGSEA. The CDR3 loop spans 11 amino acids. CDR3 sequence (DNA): TGCACTGCAGGGCTGAACACTGAAGCTTTCTCT. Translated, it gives CTAGLNTEAFS.

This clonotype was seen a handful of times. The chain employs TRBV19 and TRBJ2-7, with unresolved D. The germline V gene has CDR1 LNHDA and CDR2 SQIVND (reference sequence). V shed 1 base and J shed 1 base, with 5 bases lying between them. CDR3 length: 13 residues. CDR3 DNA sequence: TGTGCCAGTAGTATAGTTGCGTCCTACGAGCAGTACTTC. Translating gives CASSIVASYEQYF.

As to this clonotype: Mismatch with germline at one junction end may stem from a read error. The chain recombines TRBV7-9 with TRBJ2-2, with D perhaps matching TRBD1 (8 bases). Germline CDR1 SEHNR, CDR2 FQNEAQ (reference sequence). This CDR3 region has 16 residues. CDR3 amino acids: CASSYRTGRGTGELVF. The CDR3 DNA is TGTGCCAGCAGCTACCGGACAGGGAGGGGGACCGGGGAGCTGGTTTTT.

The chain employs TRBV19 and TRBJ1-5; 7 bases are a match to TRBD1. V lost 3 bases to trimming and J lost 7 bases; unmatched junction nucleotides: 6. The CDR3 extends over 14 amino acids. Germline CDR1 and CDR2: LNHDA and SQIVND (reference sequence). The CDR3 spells CASSIGRGGQPQHF. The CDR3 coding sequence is TGTGCCAGTAGTATCGGCAGGGGGGGCCAGCCCCAGCATTTT.

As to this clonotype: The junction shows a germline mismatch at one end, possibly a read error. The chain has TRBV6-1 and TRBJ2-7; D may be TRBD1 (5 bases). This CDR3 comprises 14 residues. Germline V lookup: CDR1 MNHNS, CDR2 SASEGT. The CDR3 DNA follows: TGTGCCAGCACAAGGGGCCCAGATTGGTACGAGCAGCACTTC. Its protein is CASTRGPDWYEQHF.

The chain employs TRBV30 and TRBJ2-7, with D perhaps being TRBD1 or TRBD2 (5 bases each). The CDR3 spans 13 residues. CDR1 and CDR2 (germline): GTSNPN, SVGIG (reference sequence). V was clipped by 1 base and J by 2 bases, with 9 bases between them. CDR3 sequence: CAWSGGNTYEQYF. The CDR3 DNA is TGTGCCTGGAGTGGGGGGAATACCTACGAGCAGTACTTC.

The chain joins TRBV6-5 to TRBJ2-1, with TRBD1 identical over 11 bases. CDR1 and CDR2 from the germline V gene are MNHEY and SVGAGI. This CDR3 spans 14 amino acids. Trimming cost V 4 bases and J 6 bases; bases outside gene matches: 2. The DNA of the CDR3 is TGTGCCAGCAGTTGGACAGGGGGCCCCAATGAGCAGTTCTTC. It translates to CASSWTGGPNEQFF.

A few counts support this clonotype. CDR3 coding DNA: TGCAGTGCTAGAGATATAGGAGGGGGTACTGAAGCTTTCTTT. Translating it yields CSARDIGGGTEAFF. The chain couples TRBV20-1 to TRBJ1-1; TRBD1 might be the D (6 bases). Deletions cut 0 bases from V and 5 bases from J, with 13 bases between. The length of the CDR3 is 14 residues. CDR1 and CDR2 from the germline V gene are DFQATT and SNEGSKA (reference sequence).

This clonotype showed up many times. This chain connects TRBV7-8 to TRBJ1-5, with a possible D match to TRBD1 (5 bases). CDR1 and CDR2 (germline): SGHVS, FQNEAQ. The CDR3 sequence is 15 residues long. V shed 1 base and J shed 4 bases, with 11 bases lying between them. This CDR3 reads CASSLEIKGNQPQHF. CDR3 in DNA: TGTGCCAGCAGCTTAGAAATAAAGGGGAATCAGCCCCAGCATTTT.

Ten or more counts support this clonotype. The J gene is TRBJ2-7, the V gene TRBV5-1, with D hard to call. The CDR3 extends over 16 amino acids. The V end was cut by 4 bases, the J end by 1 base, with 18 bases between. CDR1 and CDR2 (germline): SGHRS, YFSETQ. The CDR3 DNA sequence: TGCGCCAGCAGCAGCGAATCGAGGCCCCTATCCTACGAGCAGTACTTC. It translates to CASSSESRPLSYEQYF.

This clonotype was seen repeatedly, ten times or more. The CDR3 sequence: CASSFGSRSYEQYF. The CDR3 bases are TGTGCCAGCAGTTTCGGGAGCCGGAGCTACGAGCAGTACTTC. The genes are TRBV7-2 and TRBJ2-7; D may be TRBD2 (6 bases). V lost 6 bases and J lost 3, with 15 bases in between. Germline values: CDR1 SGHTA, CDR2 FQGNSA. CDR3 length equals 14 residues.

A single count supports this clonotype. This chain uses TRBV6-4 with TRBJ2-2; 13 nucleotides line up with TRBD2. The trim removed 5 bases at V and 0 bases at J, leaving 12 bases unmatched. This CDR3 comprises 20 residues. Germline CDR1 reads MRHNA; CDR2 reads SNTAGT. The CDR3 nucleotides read TGTGCCAGCAGTTACACAGGCGCCGGACTAGCGGGAGCGAACACCGGGGAGCTGTTTTTT. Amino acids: CASSYTGAGLAGANTGELFF.

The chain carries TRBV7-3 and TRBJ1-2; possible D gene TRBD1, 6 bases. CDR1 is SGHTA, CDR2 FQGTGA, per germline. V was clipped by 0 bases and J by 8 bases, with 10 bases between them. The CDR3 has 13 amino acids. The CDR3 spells CASSLTRGDGYTF. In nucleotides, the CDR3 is TGTGCCAGCAGCTTAACGAGGGGGGACGGCTACACCTTC.

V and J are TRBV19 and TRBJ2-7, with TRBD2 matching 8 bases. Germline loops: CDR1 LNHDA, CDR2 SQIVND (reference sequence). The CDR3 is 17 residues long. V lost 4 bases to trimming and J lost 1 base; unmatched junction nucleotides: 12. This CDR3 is CASSTRSGSAFSYEQYF. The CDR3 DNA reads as TGTGCCAGTAGTACCCGGAGCGGGAGCGCCTTTTCCTACGAGCAGTACTTC.

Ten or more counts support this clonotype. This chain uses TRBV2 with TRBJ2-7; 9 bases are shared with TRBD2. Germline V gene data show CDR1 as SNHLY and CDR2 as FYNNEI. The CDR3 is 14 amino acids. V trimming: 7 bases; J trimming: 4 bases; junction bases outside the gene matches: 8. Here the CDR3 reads CASTGGSGSYEQYF. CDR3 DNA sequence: TGTGCCAGCACTGGGGGTAGCGGGAGTTACGAGCAGTACTTC.

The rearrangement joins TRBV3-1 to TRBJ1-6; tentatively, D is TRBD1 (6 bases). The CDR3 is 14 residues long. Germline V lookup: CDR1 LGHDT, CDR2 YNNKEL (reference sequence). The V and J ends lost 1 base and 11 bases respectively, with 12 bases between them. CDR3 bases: TGTGCCAGCAGCCAAGGCGGGGGCAGGACACCCCTCCACTTT. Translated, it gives CASSQGGGRTPLHF.

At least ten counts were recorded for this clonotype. The CDR3 bases are TGCAGTGCTCCCCCCGGGACAGGGGACTATGGCTACACCTTC. It is translated as CSAPPGTGDYGYTF. J is TRBJ1-2 and V is TRBV20-1; TRBD1 agrees at 10 bases. V shed 5 bases and J 3 bases; nucleotides not matched to a gene: 6. The CDR3 is made up of 14 amino acids. Germline lookup yields CDR1 DFQATT and CDR2 SNEGSKA (reference sequence).

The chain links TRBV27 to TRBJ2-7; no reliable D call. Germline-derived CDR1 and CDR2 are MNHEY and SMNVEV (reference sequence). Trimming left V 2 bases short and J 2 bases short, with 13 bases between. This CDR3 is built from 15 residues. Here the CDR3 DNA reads TGTGCCAGCAGTTTAGTAGGGAACGGCCCCTACGAGCAGTACTTC. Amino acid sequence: CASSLVGNGPYEQYF.

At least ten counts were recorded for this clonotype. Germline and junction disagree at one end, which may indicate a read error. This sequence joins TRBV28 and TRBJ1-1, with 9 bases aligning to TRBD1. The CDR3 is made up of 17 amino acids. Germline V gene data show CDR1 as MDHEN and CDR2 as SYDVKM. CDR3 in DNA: TGTGCCAGCAGTTGGCCGACCGCCGGGACAGGGATGACTGAAGTTTTCTTT. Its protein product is CASSWPTAGTGMTEVFF.